The 13 T cell receptor beta chains given below trace back to one sample, sequenced in a study of blood T cell repertoires in COVID-19. TCRdb's table, derived via immunoSEQ multiplex PCR, lists solely in-frame clones and lacks some. The table lists 250,000 to 350,000 clones, roughly 90% of them singletons. Sequenced material: peripheral blood. The receptors stem from a man aged 18 to 30 who had recovered from COVID-19.

The chain couples TRBV5-1 to TRBJ2-1; TRBD1 agrees at 7 bases. This CDR3 has 14 amino acids. Looked up from germline, CDR1 is SGHRS and CDR2 is YFSETQ. V gave up 4 bases and J gave up 9 bases; unmatched junction bases: 10. The CDR3 spells CASSPGTVGREQFF. In nucleotides, the CDR3 is TGCGCCAGCAGCCCGGGGACAGTTGGGCGTGAGCAGTTCTTC.

V and J are TRBV7-2 and TRBJ1-2; 8 positions agree with TRBD1. This CDR3 region has 14 residues. The V segment lost 5 bases and the J segment 4 bases; nucleotides outside the gene matches: 6. CDR1 is SGHTA and CDR2 is FQGNSA in the germline V gene. The DNA of the CDR3 is TGTGCCAGCAGCCTTCTACAGGGGGGCTATGGCTACACCTTC. Its translation is CASSLLQGGYGYTF.

The chain links TRBV29-1 to TRBJ2-3; TRBD1 agrees at 7 bases. With 7 bases clipped from V and 2 bases from J, the junction kept 6 bases outside the gene matches. The CDR3 runs to 13 residues. Germline V gives CDR1 SQVTM, CDR2 ANQGSEA. The CDR3 region has the DNA TGCAGCGCCGGGACAGTCCACACAGATACGCAGTATTTT. Its translation is CSAGTVHTDTQYF.

The chain couples TRBV7-2 to TRBJ1-5; no reliable D call. Germline loops: CDR1 SGHTA, CDR2 FQGNSA. The germline V and J ends were trimmed by 2 bases and 3 bases, with 5 bases remaining between them. The CDR3 sequence is 13 residues long. The CDR3 sequence is CASSLNTNQPQHF. The CDR3 DNA reads as TGTGCCAGCAGCTTAAACACCAATCAGCCCCAGCATTTT.

The chain joins TRBV7-6 to TRBJ1-4; TRBD1 might be the D (5 bases). This CDR3 has 14 amino acids. Germline V gene lookup returns CDR1 SGHVS and CDR2 FNYEAQ. V lost 1 base and J lost 3, with 6 bases in between. The CDR3 coding sequence is TGTGCCAGCAGCTTAGGACAGTCTAATGAAAAACTGTTTTTT. It specifies CASSLGQSNEKLFF.

The chain carries TRBV5-1 and TRBJ2-1, with 8 bases lining up with TRBD2. The trim removed 4 bases at V and 6 bases at J, leaving 15 bases unmatched. The CDR3 spans 17 residues. CDR1 SGHRS and CDR2 YFSETQ come from the germline V gene. The CDR3 spells CASSDTVWSGSANEQFF. The CDR3 bases are TGCGCCAGCAGCGACACTGTGTGGAGCGGGAGTGCCAATGAGCAGTTCTTC.

The chain is built from TRBV7-9 and TRBJ1-4, with TRBD1 matching 7 bases. Germline V lookup: CDR1 SEHNR, CDR2 FQNEAQ (reference sequence). J was trimmed by 8 bases and V by 1 base; bases with no gene match: 7. This CDR3 contains 15 residues. CDR3 sequence (DNA): TGTGCCAGCAGCTTAGGAGACAGGGAGAAGGAAAAACTGTTTTTT. Translating gives CASSLGDREKEKLFF.

The chain has TRBV7-3 and TRBJ1-2; D unclear. Trimming took 1 base from V and 8 from J, leaving 11 bases between them. CDR1 SGHTA and CDR2 FQGTGA come from the germline V gene. CDR3 length equals 13 residues. DNA for the CDR3: TGTGCCAGCAGCTTAAGTTCCACGGGGGGCTACACCTTC. Translated: CASSLSSTGGYTF.

The chain joins TRBV30 to TRBJ1-1; 7 nucleotides match TRBD1. CDR1 GTSNPN and CDR2 SVGIG come from the germline V gene (reference sequence). The V and J ends lost 2 bases and 0 bases, in that order; junction bases with no gene match: 0. The CDR3 runs 13 residues. The CDR3 DNA reads as TGTGCCTGGAGTACAGGGGTGAACACTGAAGCTTTCTTT. It encodes CAWSTGVNTEAFF.

The chain is built from TRBV18 and TRBJ2-3, with TRBD1 matching 8 bases. Losses at the gene ends were 4 bases for V and 3 bases for J; bases not matched to a gene: 6. Germline CDR1 reads KGHSH; CDR2 reads LQKENI. The CDR3 is 15 residues long. CDR3 amino acids: CASSRDRSGTDTQYF. CDR3 coding DNA: TGTGCCAGCTCACGGGACAGGTCAGGAACAGATACGCAGTATTTT.

This clone has a single count. This chain links TRBV5-1 with TRBJ2-7, with 14 nucleotides matching TRBD2. The J segment lost 3 bases and the V segment lost 5 bases, leaving 4 bases of the junction unmatched. This CDR3 has 15 amino acids. Germline V gene sequence: CDR1 SGHRS, CDR2 YFSETQ. Here the CDR3 DNA reads TGCGCCAGCAGATCGGGACTAGCGGGGGACTACGAGCAGTACTTC. It codes for CASRSGLAGDYEQYF.

The J gene is TRBJ1-1, the V gene TRBV19; D might be TRBD1 (6 bases). The germline V and J ends were trimmed by 5 bases and 4 bases, with 14 bases remaining between them. Germline-derived CDR1 and CDR2 are LNHDA and SQIVND (reference sequence). This CDR3 has 14 residues. The CDR3 loop reads CASSWGGYGTEAFF. The CDR3 DNA follows: TGTGCCAGTAGTTGGGGGGGCTATGGCACTGAAGCTTTCTTT.

This clone came up once. The rearrangement joins TRBV27 to TRBJ1-5; possible D gene TRBD1, 5 bases. Looked up from germline, CDR1 is MNHEY and CDR2 is SMNVEV (reference sequence). Trimming removed 6 bases from V and 2 bases from J, with 14 bases in between. The CDR3 totals 15 residues. The CDR3 reads CASREMGRGNQPQHF. CDR3 DNA sequence: TGTGCCAGCAGGGAAATGGGCAGGGGCAATCAGCCCCAGCATTTT.